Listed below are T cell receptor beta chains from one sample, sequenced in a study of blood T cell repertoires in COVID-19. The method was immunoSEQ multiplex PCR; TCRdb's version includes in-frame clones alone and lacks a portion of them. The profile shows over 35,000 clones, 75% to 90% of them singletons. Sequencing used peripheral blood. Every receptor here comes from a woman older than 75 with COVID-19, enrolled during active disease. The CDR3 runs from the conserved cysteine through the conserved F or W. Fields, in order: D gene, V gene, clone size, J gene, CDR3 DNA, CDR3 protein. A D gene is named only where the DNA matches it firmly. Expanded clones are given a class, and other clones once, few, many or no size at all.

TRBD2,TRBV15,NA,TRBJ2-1,TGTGCCACCGGACAGCGGGGGGCTTACAATGAGCAGTTCTTC,CATGQRGAYNEQFF
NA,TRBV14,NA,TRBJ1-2,TGTGCCAGCAGCGCTCGAGGGGGGGACTATGGCTACACCTTC,CASSARGGDYGYTF
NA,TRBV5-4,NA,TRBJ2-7,TGTGCCAGCAGCTTGAACAACTACGAGCAGTACTTC,CASSLNNYEQYF
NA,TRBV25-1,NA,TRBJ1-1,TGTGCCAGCAGACAGGGTTTGACTGAAGCTTTCTTT,CASRQGLTEAFF
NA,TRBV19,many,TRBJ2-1,TGTGCCAGTAGTATAGAGGGGGGAACCTACAATGAGCAGTTCTTC,CASSIEGGTYNEQFF
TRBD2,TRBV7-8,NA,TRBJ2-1,TGTGCCAGCAGCCGCGGGAGTTTGAGGGTCAATGAGCAGTTCTTC,CASSRGSLRVNEQFF
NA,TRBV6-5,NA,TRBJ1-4,TGTGCCAGCGCAAGAAGGGGGGAAAAACTGTTTTTT,CASARRGEKLFF
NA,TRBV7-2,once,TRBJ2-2,TGTGCCAGCAGGCCTAGGAACACCGGGGAGCTGTTTTTT,CASRPRNTGELFF
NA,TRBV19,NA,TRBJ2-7,TGTGCCAGTAGTATAGGCAGCTACGAGCAGTACTTC,CASSIGSYEQYF
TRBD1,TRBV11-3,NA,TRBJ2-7,TGTGCCAGCAGCTCGGTAGGACAGGGCTACGAGCAGTACTTC,CASSSVGQGYEQYF
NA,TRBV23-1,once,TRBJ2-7,TGCGCCAGCAGTCAACCAAGAGAGGGTAGCAACGAGCAGTACTTC,CASSQPREGSNEQYF
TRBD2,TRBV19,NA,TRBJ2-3,TGTGCCAGTAGTATGGGTCTAGCGGGAGCCCTCCGTGCAGATACGCAGTATTTT,CASSMGLAGALRADTQYF
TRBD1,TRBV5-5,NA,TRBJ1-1,TGTGCCAGCAGCCCCGCCGGGACAGGGGTTCGCACTGAAGCTTTCTTT,CASSPAGTGVRTEAFF
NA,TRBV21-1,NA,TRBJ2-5,TGTGCCAGCAGCAAATCCTTTATTATAGACAGGGAATCGTTCCGCCAAGAGACCCAGTACTTC,CASSKSFIIDRESFRQETQYF
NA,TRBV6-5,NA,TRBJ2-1,TGTGCCAGCAGTTACGGCGGGTACAATGAGCAGTTCTTC,CASSYGGYNEQFF
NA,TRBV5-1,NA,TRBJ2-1,TGCGCCAGCAGCAAAGGAGAGAATGAGCAGTTCTTC,CASSKGENEQFF
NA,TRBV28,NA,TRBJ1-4,TGTGCCAGCAAATTGGGGACAATTTCTGAAAAACTGTTTTTT,CASKLGTISEKLFF
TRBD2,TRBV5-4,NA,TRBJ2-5,TGTGCCAGCAGCCCAATGAGCGGGAGTCGAGAGACCCAGTACTTC,CASSPMSGSRETQYF
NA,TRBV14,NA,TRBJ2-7,TGTGCCAGCAGCCTCCTAGAGAGTTCCTACGAGCAGTACTTC,CASSLLESSYEQYF
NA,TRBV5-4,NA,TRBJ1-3,TGTGCCAGCAGCACCCGAGGGAACTCTGGAAACACCATATATTTT,CASSTRGNSGNTIYF
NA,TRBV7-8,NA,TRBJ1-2,TGTGCCAGCAGCTTAGCCCCGACAGCAGAGAGCTACACCTTC,CASSLAPTAESYTF
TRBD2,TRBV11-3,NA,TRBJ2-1,TGTGCCAGCAGCCTGGGAGCGGGACTAGCGGGGCGGGGGGTTGGCAATGAGCAGTTCTTC,CASSLGAGLAGRGVGNEQFF
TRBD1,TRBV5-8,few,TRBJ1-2,TGTGCCAGCAGCCTAGGGACAGCCCAGAGCTACACCTTC,CASSLGTAQSYTF
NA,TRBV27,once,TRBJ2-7,TGTGCCAGCCAGTCAGGGATTCCTCCCTACGAGCAGTACTTC,CASQSGIPPYEQYF
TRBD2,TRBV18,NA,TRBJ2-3,TGTGCCAGCTCACCCGGGACTAGCGGATACACAGATACGCAGTATTTT,CASSPGTSGYTDTQYF
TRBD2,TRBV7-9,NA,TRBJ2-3,TGTGCCAGCAGCCCTGGACTAGCGGGAGGGGCAGATACGCAGTATTTT,CASSPGLAGGADTQYF
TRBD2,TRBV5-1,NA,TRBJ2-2,TGCGCCAGCAGCGTAGGGACTAGCCGGGCCGGGGAGCTGTTTTTT,CASSVGTSRAGELFF
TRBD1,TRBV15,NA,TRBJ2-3,TGTGCCACCAGCAGAGATCTGTACAGGGGGAGCACAGATACGCAGTATTTT,CATSRDLYRGSTDTQYF
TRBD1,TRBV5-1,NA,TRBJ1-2,TGCGCCAGCAGCAGTGGCGGGACAGGGGTAGCTGGCTACACCTTC,CASSSGGTGVAGYTF
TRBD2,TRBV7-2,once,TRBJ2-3,TGTGCCAGCAGCTTAGGCGGGAGTCCCACCCAGTATTTT,CASSLGGSPTQYF
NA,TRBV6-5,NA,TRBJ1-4,TGTGCCAGCAGGCCTACAGGGTCAACTAATGAAAAACTGTTTTTT,CASRPTGSTNEKLFF
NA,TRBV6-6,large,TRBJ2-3,TGTGCCAGCAGCCCCATAGCGTCCACAGATACGCAGTATTTT,CASSPIASTDTQYF
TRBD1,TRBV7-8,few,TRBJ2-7,TGTGCCAGCAGCCGGGACAGGGGCGAGCAGTACTTC,CASSRDRGEQYF
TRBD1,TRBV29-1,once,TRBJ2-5,TGCAGCGTTAGGACAGGGGGCAAAGAGACCCAGTACTTC,CSVRTGGKETQYF
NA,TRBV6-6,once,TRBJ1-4,TGTGCCAGCAGTTACTCGACGTCGGGTGAAAAACTGTTTTTT,CASSYSTSGEKLFF
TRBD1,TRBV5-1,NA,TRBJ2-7,TGCGCCACCCGCCCGACAGGGGGGTACGAGCAGTACTTC,CATRPTGGYEQYF
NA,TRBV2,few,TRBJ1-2,TGTGCCAGCAGTGCCCGGGAATATGGCTACACCTTC,CASSAREYGYTF
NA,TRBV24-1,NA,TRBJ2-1,TGTGCCACCAGGGACAGCTACCCCACCGATGAGCAGTTCTTC,CATRDSYPTDEQFF
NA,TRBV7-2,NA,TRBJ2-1,TGTGCCAGCAGCTTAGTCAGACAATCGGATGAGCAGTTCTTC,CASSLVRQSDEQFF
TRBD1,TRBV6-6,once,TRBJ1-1,TGTGCCAGCAGTCTTGACAGGGCTCTTGGGGCTTTCTTT,CASSLDRALGAFF
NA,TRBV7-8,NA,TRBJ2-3,TGTGCCAGCAGCTTAGCGCAAACATTCACAGATACGCAGTATTTT,CASSLAQTFTDTQYF
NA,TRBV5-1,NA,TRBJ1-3,TGCGCCAGCAGCTTCCAACCTATGAACTCTGGAAACACCATATATTTT,CASSFQPMNSGNTIYF
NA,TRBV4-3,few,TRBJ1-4,TGCGCCAGCAGCCAAGAATTCCGAGAGGTTAATGAAAAACTGTTTTTT,CASSQEFREVNEKLFF
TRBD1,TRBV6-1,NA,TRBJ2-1,TGTGCCAGCAGTGACAGGGGGCAATTTGATGAGCAGTTCTTC,CASSDRGQFDEQFF
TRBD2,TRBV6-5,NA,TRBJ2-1,TGTGCCAGCAGTTATACGGGGGGGAGGAATGAGCAGTTCTTC,CASSYTGGRNEQFF
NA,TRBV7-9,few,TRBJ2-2,TGTGCCAGCAGCCAGGTTCTAAGGGGCATGGCGAACACCGGGGAGCTGTTTTTT,CASSQVLRGMANTGELFF
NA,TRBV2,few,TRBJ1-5,TGTGCCAGCAGTGAAGGGGGGGACTTTCAGCATTTT,CASSEGGDFQHF
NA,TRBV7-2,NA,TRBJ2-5,TGTGCCAGCAGCCCCGCCCGGGGGGCAGAGACCCAGTACTTC,CASSPARGAETQYF
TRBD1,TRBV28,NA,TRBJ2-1,TGTGCCAGCAGTCCATACAGGGGGCTGGGGGAGCAGTTCTTC,CASSPYRGLGEQFF
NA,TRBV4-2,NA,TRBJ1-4,TGTGCCAGCAGCCTCAACCGGGCAGGGCCCACTAATGAAAAACTGTTTTTT,CASSLNRAGPTNEKLFF
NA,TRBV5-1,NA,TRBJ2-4,TGCGCCAGCAGCCAGGTACAAGGAATGGGCAACATTCAGTACTTC,CASSQVQGMGNIQYF
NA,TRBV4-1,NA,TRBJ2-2,TGCGCCAGCAGCCCCCGTACCGGGGAGCTGTTTTTT,CASSPRTGELFF
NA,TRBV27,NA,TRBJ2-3,TGTGCCAGCCTCCGTTTTGGGGGGATCGCAGATACGCAGTATTTT,CASLRFGGIADTQYF
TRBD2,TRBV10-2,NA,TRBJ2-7,TGCGCCAGCAGCCCAGCCTGGTACAGCGGGGGCTACGAGCAGTACTTC,CASSPAWYSGGYEQYF
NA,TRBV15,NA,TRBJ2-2,TGTGCCACCAGCAGAGGTTCGGGGGCCGGGGAGCTGTTTTTT,CATSRGSGAGELFF
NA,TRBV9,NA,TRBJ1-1,TGTGCCAGCAGCCCCAGGGTTGTCACTGAAGCTTTCTTT,CASSPRVVTEAFF
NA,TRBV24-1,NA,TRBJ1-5,TGTGGCGTGGGAGGGGATACAGGTTTCAATCAGCCCCAGCATTTT,CGVGGDTGFNQPQHF
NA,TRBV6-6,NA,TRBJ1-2,TGTGCCAGCAGTTACGCGGGTGCGCGGGGCTACACCTTC,CASSYAGARGYTF